The present entry profiles one T cell receptor (beta chain) with its context. A single base separates this from a much larger clone, so it may be a read error. Template material comprised bulk tumor genomic DNA at roughly 600 ng per sample. Surgical sampling yielded several biopsies per primary tumor (spaced far apart). The patients were newly diagnosed with non-small cell lung cancer, had not been treated, and had curative surgery. The record originates from a study of immune heterogeneity within non-small cell lung tumors. Multiplex PCR amplified TCR beta CDR3 with 32 V and 13 J primers. Each CDR3 protein is one row after TCRdb ran MiXCR on the multiplex PCR reads. The sample consists of 2,500 to 3,500 distinct CDR3 sequences, 15% to 20% of them appearing once. The CDR3 runs to 14 residues. The germline gives CDR1 SGHAT, CDR2 FQNNGV. The ends were cut back, 2 bases at V and 0 bases at J, with 8 bases in the middle.

The source material was lung tumor tissue. The chain couples TRBV11-2 to TRBJ2-7; D is undetermined. This TCR derives from a man aged 50-59 years with non-small cell lung cancer. CDR3 DNA: TGTGCCAGCAGCTTACGACCGCTCTCCTACGAGCAGTACTTC. Translating it yields CASSLRPLSYEQYF.